This T cell receptor (beta chain) was observed in a study of identical twins. General study points: In monozygotic twins, models underestimated the sharing of out-of-frame TCR alpha.

CDR1 and CDR2 from the germline V gene are MGHDK and SYGVNS. The CDR3 extends over 15 amino acids. V was cut by 3 bases and J by 4 bases, with 12 bases left in between. The cDNA had a unique molecular identifier and a template-switch universal primer site. TCRdb itself ran the 5' RACE reads through MiXCR, one entry per CDR3 protein. The sample includes about 890,000 distinct CDR3 sequences, 9% to 15% of them seen just once. This clonotype has only a few counts. The antigen is unknown. Separately, the same data were catalogued under a study of yellow fever vaccine responses in identical twins. That paper adds: Twins reportedly appeared to share part of their vaccine T cell response while keeping part individual.

This chain joins TRBV25-1 and TRBJ2-2; possible D gene TRBD2, 5 bases. This receptor was identified in a woman aged 18-35 years in good health. The sample taken for sequencing was PBMCs. In nucleotides, the CDR3 is TGTGCCAGCAGTGAGGTGGGAGAGGGCACCGGGGAGCTGTTTTTT. It codes for CASSEVGEGTGELFF.